This T cell receptor (beta chain) was sequenced in a study of blood T cell repertoires in COVID-19. Sequencing was performed with immunoSEQ multiplex PCR; in TCRdb, only in-frame clones are kept and a portion is missing. The sample lists under 300,000 clones; more than 80% were seen once. This TCR derives from a human donor in a cohort sampled during active COVID-19. Material for sequencing was peripheral blood.

The CDR3 spells CASSLGDRGEQFF. The CDR3 bases are TGTGCCAGCAGCTTAGGGGACAGGGGTGAGCAGTTCTTC. The genes are TRBV11-2 and TRBJ2-1; 10 bases line up with TRBD1. Trimming at V came to 1 base and at J to 9 bases, leaving 0 bases not matched to a gene. Germline CDR1 reads SGHAT; CDR2 reads FQNNGV. This CDR3 has 13 amino acids.